Presented here are 31 T cell receptor beta chains from one specimen sequenced in a study of T cell responses to AZD1222 COVID-19 vaccine. TCRdb's table, derived via immunoSEQ multiplex PCR, lists solely in-frame clones and lacks some. This sample carries roughly 35,000 clones, 70% to 80% of them seen once, and the ten largest clones take around 4%. Sequences were derived from peripheral blood, sampled 28 days after the second AZD1222 dose. All receptors derive from an adult who received the AZD1222 COVID-19 vaccine.

This clone has only one observation. The J gene is TRBJ1-1, the V gene TRBV24-1; D possibly corresponds to TRBD1 (5 bases). Trimming left V 9 bases short and J 1 base short, with 11 bases between. Germline lookup yields CDR1 KGHDR and CDR2 SFDVKD. This CDR3 is built from 13 residues. Here the CDR3 reads CATRGGPNTEAFF. The CDR3 nucleotides are TGTGCCACCCGTGGGGGACCGAACACTGAAGCTTTCTTT.

CDR3 in amino acids: CAIRESFVQPQHF. CDR3 in DNA: TGTGCCATCAGGGAATCTTTCGTGCAGCCCCAGCATTTT. V usage is TRBV10-3 and J usage is TRBJ1-5; D remains unclear. Trimming pared 6 bases from V and 7 bases from J, leaving 13 bases between. From germline, CDR1 is ENHRY and CDR2 SYGVKD. This CDR3 has 13 amino acids.

The rearrangement uses TRBV7-9 and TRBJ2-3; TRBD1 might be the D (6 bases). Trimming shortened V by 5 bases and J by 4 bases, and 16 bases separated the two germline ends. The CDR3 totals 15 residues. The germline CDR1 and CDR2 sequences are SEHNR and FQNEAQ (reference sequence). The CDR3 sequence is CASSALGEGADTQYF. In nucleotides, the CDR3 is TGTGCCAGCAGCGCCCTTGGAGAGGGGGCAGATACGCAGTATTTT. Filled out from reference TRBV7-9 and TRBJ2-3, the complete variable domain reads DTGVSQNPRHKITKRGQNVTFRCDPISEHNRLYWYRQTLGQGPEFLTYFQNEAQLEKSRLLSDRFSAERPKGSFSTLEIQRTEQGDSAMYLCASSALGEGADTQYFGPGTRLTVL.

The chain has TRBV5-6 and TRBJ1-4, with a possible D match to TRBD1 (5 bases). Germline CDR1 and CDR2: SGHDT and YYEEEE. CDR3 length: 15 residues. The V end was cut by 4 bases, the J end by 7 bases, with 17 bases between. The CDR3 DNA reads TGTGCCAGCAGCCCGGAGGGTCGGGGGAGTGAAAAACTGTTTTTT. Its protein is CASSPEGRGSEKLFF.

V usage is TRBV10-3 and J usage is TRBJ2-1, with TRBD2 identical over 7 bases. Germline-derived CDR1 and CDR2 are ENHRY and SYGVKD. There are 11 residues in the CDR3. Germline trimming cut 8 bases from V and 5 bases from J; bases unmatched to any gene: 0. The CDR3 sequence is CAIGTNNEQFF. CDR3 DNA: TGTGCCATCGGGACTAACAATGAGCAGTTCTTC.

The CDR3 here is CSANRGQLQETQYF. DNA for the CDR3: TGCAGCGCAAACAGGGGACAGCTTCAAGAGACCCAGTACTTC. The rearrangement joins TRBV29-1 to TRBJ2-5; 7 bases are a match to TRBD1. Germline CDR1 and CDR2: SQVTM and ANQGSEA. The CDR3 length is 14 residues. The V and J ends lost 7 bases and 2 bases, in that order; junction bases with no gene match: 10. The full variable domain, in which reference TRBV29-1 and TRBJ2-5 provide the parts outside the CDR3, is SAVISQKPSRDICQRGTSLTIQCQVDSQVTMMFWYRQQPGQSLTLIATANQGSEATYESGFVIDKFPISRPNLTFSTLTVSNMSPEDSSIYLCSANRGQLQETQYFGPGTRLLVL.

The CDR3 coding sequence is TGTGCCAGCAGCTTAGCCCGGGGCAGTAATTCACCCCTCCACTTT. Protein: CASSLARGSNSPLHF. The rearrangement uses TRBV11-2 and TRBJ1-6; perhaps TRBD1 as D (5 bases). CDR1 is SGHAT, CDR2 FQNNGV, per germline. The CDR3 is made up of 15 amino acids. The ends were cut back, 1 base at V and 6 bases at J, with 10 bases in the middle.

Here the CDR3 reads CASSPGGGTQFF. CDR3 in DNA: TGTGCCAGCAGTCCCGGGGGGGGGACCCAGTTCTTC. The rearrangement joins TRBV6-4 to TRBJ2-1; 8 nucleotides match TRBD2. Germline V gives CDR1 MRHNA, CDR2 SNTAGT. The ends lost 5 bases at V and 13 bases at J; junction bases unmatched: 7. The CDR3 spans 12 residues.

The genes are TRBV5-1 and TRBJ2-5; a weak D match, TRBD2 (6 bases). The length of the CDR3 is 14 residues. The V and J ends lost 4 bases and 3 bases respectively, with 13 bases between them. Germline CDR1 and CDR2: SGHRS and YFSETQ. The DNA for the CDR3 is TGCGCCAGCAGCATGCGGGGAGTTGAAGAGACCCAGTACTTC. It specifies CASSMRGVEETQYF.

The chain uses TRBV27 and TRBJ2-6; D gene ambiguous. The CDR3 extends over 17 amino acids. From germline, CDR1 is MNHEY and CDR2 SMNVEV (reference sequence). V was clipped by 2 bases and J by 0 bases, with 11 bases between them. The DNA of the CDR3 is TGTGCCAGCAGTTTAAGCGCTGCTAGCTCTGGGGCCAACGTCCTGACTTTC. This sequence encodes CASSLSAASSGANVLTF.

This clone was observed a few times. CDR3 in DNA: TGTGCCATCAGTGAGTCGTCAGCTGGAAACACCATATATTTT. Its translation: CAISESSAGNTIYF. The chain recombines TRBV10-3 with TRBJ1-3, with D unresolved. This CDR3 is 14 amino acids long. Germline CDR1 and CDR2: ENHRY and SYGVKD. V lost 0 bases and J 2 bases, leaving 5 bases between the germline ends.

The rearrangement joins TRBV5-6 to TRBJ2-3; D is perhaps TRBD2 (6 bases). Germline V lookup: CDR1 SGHDT, CDR2 YYEEEE. The V end was cut by 3 bases, the J end by 2 bases, with 16 bases between. CDR3 length equals 16 residues. The CDR3 protein is CASSWGGGANTDTQYF. CDR3 nucleotides: TGTGCCAGCAGCTGGGGTGGCGGGGCGAACACAGATACGCAGTATTTT.

This chain uses TRBV30 with TRBJ1-4; D gene unclear. The CDR3 spans 13 residues. Germline V CDR1 and CDR2: GTSNPN, SVGIG (reference sequence). V shed 8 bases and J shed 6 bases, with 16 bases lying between them. The chain's CDR3 is CAGSERRYEKLFF. In DNA, the CDR3 is TGTGCCGGCAGCGAGAGGAGGTATGAAAAACTGTTTTTT.

V usage is TRBV2 and J usage is TRBJ1-4, with 9 bases matching TRBD1. The V and J ends lost 5 bases and 6 bases, in that order; junction bases with no gene match: 7. The CDR3 consists of 15 residues. Germline V lookup: CDR1 SNHLY, CDR2 FYNNEI. DNA for the CDR3: TGTGCCAGCAGTCCGGGACAGGGAGGATATGAAAAACTGTTTTTT. Translation: CASSPGQGGYEKLFF.

The CDR3 region has the DNA TGTGCCACCAGTGCTATAGCGGACTCCTACAATGAGCAGTTCTTC. Its translation is CATSAIADSYNEQFF. The chain combines TRBV24-1 with TRBJ2-1; a possible D gene is TRBD2 (6 bases). Between the trimmed V and J ends, which lost 5 bases and 0 bases, there was a span of 10 bases. Germline-derived CDR1 and CDR2 are KGHDR and SFDVKD. CDR3 size: 15 residues.

This chain links TRBV12-5 with TRBJ1-1; tentative D call: TRBD1 (6 bases). The ends were cut back, 7 bases at V and 4 bases at J, with 16 bases in the middle. Germline values: CDR1 LGHNT, CDR2 FRNRAP. CDR3 length: 14 amino acids. The CDR3 region is CASASQGSITEAFF. CDR3 DNA sequence: TGTGCTAGTGCCTCACAGGGATCGATCACTGAAGCTTTCTTT.

The V gene is TRBV12-3 or TRBV12-4, the J gene TRBJ2-1; D ambiguous. The CDR3 consists of 13 residues. V lost 3 bases, J lost 5 bases, and 8 bases lay in between. The CDR3: CASSLERDNEQFF. CDR3 coding DNA: TGTGCCAGCAGTTTGGAGCGCGACAATGAGCAGTTCTTC.

The genes are TRBV18 and TRBJ1-4, with a tentative D call TRBD1 (5 bases). The CDR3 consists of 15 residues. CDR1 is KGHSH and CDR2 is LQKENI in the germline V gene. The V end lost 3 bases, the J end lost 8 bases, and 16 bases lay between the germline ends. CDR3 sequence: CASSPEGPVGEKLFF. CDR3 nucleotide sequence: TGTGCCAGCTCACCCGAGGGACCAGTGGGGGAAAAACTGTTTTTT.

This clone appeared once. The chain combines TRBV11-2 with TRBJ1-5; TRBD1 matches at 10 bases. The CDR3 is 16 amino acids. Trimming removed 2 bases from V and 4 bases from J; junction bases left unmatched: 5. The germline gives CDR1 SGHAT, CDR2 FQNNGV. This chain's CDR3 is CASSLTTGQGNQPQHF. The DNA for the CDR3 is TGTGCCAGCAGCTTAACGACGGGACAGGGGAATCAGCCCCAGCATTTT.

CDR3 coding DNA: TGTGCCTGGAGTGATCGGGATAATCAGCCCCAGCATTTT. Amino acid sequence: CAWSDRDNQPQHF. The rearrangement uses TRBV30 and TRBJ1-5, with D unresolved. From germline, CDR1 is GTSNPN and CDR2 SVGIG (reference sequence). This CDR3 comprises 13 residues. Trimming took 1 base from V and 4 from J, leaving 8 bases between them.

The chain recombines TRBV3-1 (or the pseudogene TRBV3-2) with TRBJ1-1, with 7 bases that match TRBD1. The length of the CDR3 is 15 residues. Looked up from germline, CDR1 is LGHDT and CDR2 is YNNKEL (reference sequence). The ends lost 3 bases at V and 2 bases at J; junction bases unmatched: 6. The CDR3 loop is CASSQYGTENTEAFF. In DNA, the CDR3 is TGTGCCAGCAGCCAGTATGGGACAGAAAACACTGAAGCTTTCTTT.

A few counts support this clone. J is TRBJ1-4 and V is TRBV7-5; the table's D call of TRBD1 was not tested on the DNA. TRBV7-5 is classified as a pseudogene. The CDR3 is 19 amino acids. CDR3 protein: CARSPADRAFYPTNEKLFF. CDR3 bases: TGTGCCAGAAGCCCTGCGGACAGGGCCTTTTACCCAACTAATGAAAAACTGTTTTTT.

J is TRBJ2-1 and V is TRBV11-3, with D hard to call. This CDR3 is 15 amino acids long. Trimming shortened V by 0 bases and J by 0 bases, and 6 bases separated the two germline ends. The germline gives CDR1 SGHNT, CDR2 YENEEA. In nucleotides, the CDR3 is TGTGCCAGCAGCTTAGAAAAGGGCTCCTACAATGAGCAGTTCTTC. Translation gives CASSLEKGSYNEQFF.

V usage is TRBV5-5 and J usage is TRBJ2-1; the D gene is possibly TRBD2 (5 bases). The germline V gene has CDR1 SGHKS and CDR2 YYEKEE (reference sequence). Trimming stripped 2 bases from V and 7 bases from J, with 16 bases between. This CDR3 spans 15 amino acids. The CDR3 DNA follows: TGTGCCAGCAGCTTCTCGGACTCCAAAGTGAATGAGCAGTTCTTC. It yields the protein CASSFSDSKVNEQFF.

V is TRBV2 and J is TRBJ1-1, with a possible D match to TRBD1 (5 bases). Germline V gene sequence: CDR1 SNHLY, CDR2 FYNNEI. Trimming shortened V by 6 bases and J by 11 bases, and 16 bases separated the two germline ends. This CDR3 contains 12 residues. In DNA form, the CDR3 reads TGTGCCAGCAGGGGGCAAGAGTTGTCCGCTTTCTTT. Protein sequence: CASRGQELSAFF.

This clone has a single count. CDR3 protein: CASRLVGRGRFGNTEAFF. CDR3 DNA: TGTGCCAGCAGGCTAGTGGGTAGGGGGCGGTTCGGGAACACTGAAGCTTTCTTT. The chain is built from TRBV11-2 and TRBJ1-1; TRBD1 matches at 7 bases. This CDR3 is built from 18 residues. J lost 1 base, V lost 6 bases, and 17 bases had no gene match. CDR1 is SGHAT and CDR2 is FQNNGV in the germline V gene.

The chain uses TRBV2 and TRBJ1-5; D might be TRBD1 (5 bases). CDR3 size: 13 residues. V was trimmed by 6 bases and J by 6 bases, leaving 12 bases between them. Germline CDR1 and CDR2: SNHLY and FYNNEI. The CDR3 region has the DNA TGTGCCAGCAGGCCCCAGGGAGGTCAGCCCCAGCATTTT. The encoded protein is CASRPQGGQPQHF.

V gene TRBV27 combines with J gene TRBJ1-2; TRBD1 is a possible D gene (6 bases). The CDR3 runs 17 residues. V lost 4 bases and J 0 bases, leaving 18 bases between the germline ends. Germline loops: CDR1 MNHEY, CDR2 SMNVEV (reference sequence). The CDR3 is CASSSKQGGFTNYGYTF. The DNA for the CDR3 is TGTGCCAGCAGTTCCAAACAAGGGGGTTTCACTAACTATGGCTACACCTTC.

This rearrangement joins TRBV9 to TRBJ2-3, with D possibly being TRBD1 (5 bases). Trimming removed 1 base from V and 0 bases from J, with 12 bases in between. Germline-derived CDR1 and CDR2 are SGDLS and YYNGEE. The CDR3 has 16 amino acids. This CDR3 reads CASSVPQGTSTDTQYF. The CDR3 region has the DNA TGTGCCAGCAGCGTACCCCAGGGAACTAGCACAGATACGCAGTATTTT. Based on the CDR3 plus reference TRBV9 and TRBJ2-3, the full variable domain is DSGVTQTPKHLITATGQRVTLRCSPRSGDLSVYWYQQSLDQGLQFLIQYYNGEERAKGNILERFSAQQFPDLHSELNLSSLELGDSALYFCASSVPQGTSTDTQYFGPGTRLTVL.

V usage is TRBV7-2 and J usage is TRBJ2-7; tentatively, D is TRBD2 (7 bases). From germline, CDR1 is SGHTA and CDR2 FQGNSA. Trimming shortened V by 5 bases and J by 2 bases, and 22 bases separated the two germline ends. The CDR3 extends over 17 amino acids. The CDR3 coding sequence is TGTGCCAGCAGCCTGGGGGGGACAAGCGGACTAGCCTACGAGCAGTACTTC. Amino acids: CASSLGGTSGLAYEQYF.

The chain recombines TRBV11-3 with TRBJ2-1; unclear D gene. V lost 5 bases to trimming and J lost 9 bases, with 11 bases between them. This CDR3 has 12 amino acids. Germline V gene sequence: CDR1 SGHNT, CDR2 YENEEA. CDR3 in DNA: TGTGCCAGCAGCGGAGTTGGGGTTGAGCAGTTCTTC. Translated, it gives CASSGVGVEQFF.